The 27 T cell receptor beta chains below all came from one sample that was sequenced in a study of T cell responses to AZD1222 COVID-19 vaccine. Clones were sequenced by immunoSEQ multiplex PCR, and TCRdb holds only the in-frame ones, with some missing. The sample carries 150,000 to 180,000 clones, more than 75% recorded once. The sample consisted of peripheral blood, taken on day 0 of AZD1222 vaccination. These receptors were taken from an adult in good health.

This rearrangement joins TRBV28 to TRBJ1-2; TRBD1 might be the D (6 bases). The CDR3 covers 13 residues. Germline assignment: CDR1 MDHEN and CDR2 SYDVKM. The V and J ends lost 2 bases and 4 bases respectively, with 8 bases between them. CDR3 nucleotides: TGTGCCAGCAGTTTAAGGGGGAGCTATGGCTACACCTTC. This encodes CASSLRGSYGYTF.

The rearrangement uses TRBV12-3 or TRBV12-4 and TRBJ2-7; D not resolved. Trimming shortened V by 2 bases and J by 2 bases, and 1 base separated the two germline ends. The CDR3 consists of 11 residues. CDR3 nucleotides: TGTGCCAGCAGTTTAACCTACGAGCAGTACTTC. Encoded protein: CASSLTYEQYF.

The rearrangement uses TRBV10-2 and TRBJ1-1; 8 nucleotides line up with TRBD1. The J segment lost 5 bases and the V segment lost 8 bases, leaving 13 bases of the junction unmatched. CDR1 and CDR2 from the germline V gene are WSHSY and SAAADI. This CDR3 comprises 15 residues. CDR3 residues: CASRQGAWSETEAFF. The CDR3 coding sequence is TGCGCCAGCCGTCAGGGGGCGTGGAGTGAGACTGAAGCTTTCTTT.

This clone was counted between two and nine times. CDR3 coding DNA: TGTGCCAGCACCACGTCATACTTACCGGGACAGCTCACCCTCTACTCTGGAAACACCATATATTTT. Translated: CASTTSYLPGQLTLYSGNTIYF. The V and J genes are TRBV28 and TRBJ1-3; 7 bases are shared with TRBD1. Germline values: CDR1 MDHEN, CDR2 SYDVKM. The V and J ends lost 7 bases and 0 bases, in that order; junction bases with no gene match: 27. The CDR3 has 22 residues.

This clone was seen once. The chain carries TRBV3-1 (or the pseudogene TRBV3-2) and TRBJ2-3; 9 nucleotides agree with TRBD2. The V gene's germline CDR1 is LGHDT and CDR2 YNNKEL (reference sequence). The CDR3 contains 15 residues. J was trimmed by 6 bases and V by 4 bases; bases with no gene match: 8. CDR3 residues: CASSRGLAGEDTQYF. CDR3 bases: TGTGCCAGCAGCCGGGGGTTAGCGGGAGAGGATACGCAGTATTTT.

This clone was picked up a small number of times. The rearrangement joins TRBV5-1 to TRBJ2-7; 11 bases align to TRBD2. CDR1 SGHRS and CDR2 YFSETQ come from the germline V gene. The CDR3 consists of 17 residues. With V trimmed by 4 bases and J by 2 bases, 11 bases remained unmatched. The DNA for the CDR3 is TGCGCCAGCAGCGGTGGACTAGCGGGCCTTTCCACCTACGAGCAGTACTTC. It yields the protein CASSGGLAGLSTYEQYF.

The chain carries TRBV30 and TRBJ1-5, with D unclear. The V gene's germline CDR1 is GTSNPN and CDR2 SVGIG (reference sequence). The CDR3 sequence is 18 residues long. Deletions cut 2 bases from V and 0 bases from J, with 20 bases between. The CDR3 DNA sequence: TGTGCCTGGAGTTTATGGCAGGATAGCGGGTATAGCAATCAGCCCCAGCATTTT. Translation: CAWSLWQDSGYSNQPQHF.

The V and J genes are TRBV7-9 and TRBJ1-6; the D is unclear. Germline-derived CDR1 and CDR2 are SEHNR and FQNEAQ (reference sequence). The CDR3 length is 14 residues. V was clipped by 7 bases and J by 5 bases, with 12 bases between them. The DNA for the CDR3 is TGTGCCAGCAACCTTTCTGGAGATAATTCACCCCTCCACTTT. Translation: CASNLSGDNSPLHF.

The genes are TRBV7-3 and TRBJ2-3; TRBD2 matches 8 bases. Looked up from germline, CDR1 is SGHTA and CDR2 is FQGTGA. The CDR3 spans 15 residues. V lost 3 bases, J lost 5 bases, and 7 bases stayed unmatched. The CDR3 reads CASSFRAGVQDTQYF. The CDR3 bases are TGTGCCAGCAGCTTTAGAGCGGGGGTTCAAGATACGCAGTATTTT.

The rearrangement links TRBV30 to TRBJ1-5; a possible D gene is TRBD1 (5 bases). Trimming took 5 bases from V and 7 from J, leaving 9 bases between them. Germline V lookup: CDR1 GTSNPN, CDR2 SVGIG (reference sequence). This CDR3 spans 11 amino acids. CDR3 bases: TGTGCCTGGGGGACTGGACAGCCCCAGCATTTT. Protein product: CAWGTGQPQHF.

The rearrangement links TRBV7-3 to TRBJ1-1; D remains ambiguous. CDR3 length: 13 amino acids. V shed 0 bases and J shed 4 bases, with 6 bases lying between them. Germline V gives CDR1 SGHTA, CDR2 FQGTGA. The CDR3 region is CASSLTLSTEAFF. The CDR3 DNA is TGTGCCAGCAGCTTAACGTTAAGCACTGAAGCTTTCTTT.

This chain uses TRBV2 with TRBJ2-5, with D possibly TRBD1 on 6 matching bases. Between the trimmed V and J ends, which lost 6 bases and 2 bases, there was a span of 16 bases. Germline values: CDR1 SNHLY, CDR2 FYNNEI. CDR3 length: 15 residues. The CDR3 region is CASSSSQGLQETQYF. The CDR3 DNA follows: TGTGCCAGCAGCTCCTCACAGGGCTTGCAAGAGACCCAGTACTTC.

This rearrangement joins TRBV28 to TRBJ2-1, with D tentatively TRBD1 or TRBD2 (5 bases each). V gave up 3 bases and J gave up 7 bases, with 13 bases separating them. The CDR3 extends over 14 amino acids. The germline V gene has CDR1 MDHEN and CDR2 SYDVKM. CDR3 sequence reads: CASSLPGGGNEQFF. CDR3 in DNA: TGTGCCAGCAGTTTGCCTGGGGGTGGGAATGAGCAGTTCTTC. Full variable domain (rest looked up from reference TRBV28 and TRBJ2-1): DVKVTQSSRYLVKRTGEKVFLECVQDMDHENMFWYRQDPGLGLRLIYFSYDVKMKEKGDIPEGYSVSREKKERFSLILESASTNQTSMYLCASSLPGGGNEQFFGPGTRLTVL.

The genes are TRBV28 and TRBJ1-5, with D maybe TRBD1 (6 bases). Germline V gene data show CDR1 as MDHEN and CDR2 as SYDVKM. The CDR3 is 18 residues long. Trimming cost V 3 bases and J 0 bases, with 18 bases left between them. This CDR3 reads CASSFSTGNFNSNQPQHF. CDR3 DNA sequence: TGTGCCAGCAGTTTCTCGACAGGAAACTTCAATAGCAATCAGCCCCAGCATTTT.

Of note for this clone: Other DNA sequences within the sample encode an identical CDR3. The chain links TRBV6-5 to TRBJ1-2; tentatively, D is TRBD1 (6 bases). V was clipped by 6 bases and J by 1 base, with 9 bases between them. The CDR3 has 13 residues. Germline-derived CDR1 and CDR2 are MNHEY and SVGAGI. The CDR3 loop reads CASSLGGNYGYTF. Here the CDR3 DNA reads TGTGCCAGCAGCCTAGGGGGTAACTATGGCTACACCTTC.

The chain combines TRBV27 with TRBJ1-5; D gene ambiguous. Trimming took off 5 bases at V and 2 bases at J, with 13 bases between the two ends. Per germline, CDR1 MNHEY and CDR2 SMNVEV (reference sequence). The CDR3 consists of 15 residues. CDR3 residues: CASSPGVSGNQPQHF. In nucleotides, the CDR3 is TGTGCCAGCAGTCCCGGGGTTAGTGGCAATCAGCCCCAGCATTTT.

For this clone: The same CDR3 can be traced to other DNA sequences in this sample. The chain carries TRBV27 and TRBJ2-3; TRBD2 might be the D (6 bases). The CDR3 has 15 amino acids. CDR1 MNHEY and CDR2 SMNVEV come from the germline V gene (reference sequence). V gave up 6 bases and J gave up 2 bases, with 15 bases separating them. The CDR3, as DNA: TGTGCCAGCAGCCCTACGGGACTCCTCACAGATACGCAGTATTTT. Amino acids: CASSPTGLLTDTQYF.

CDR3 in amino acids: CASSSMNTEAFF. Written as DNA, the CDR3 is TGCGCCAGCAGCTCCATGAACACTGAAGCTTTCTTT. This chain uses TRBV5-1 with TRBJ1-1; no clear D. Germline V gives CDR1 SGHRS, CDR2 YFSETQ. The CDR3 extends over 12 amino acids. The V and J ends lost 3 bases and 0 bases respectively, with 3 bases between them.

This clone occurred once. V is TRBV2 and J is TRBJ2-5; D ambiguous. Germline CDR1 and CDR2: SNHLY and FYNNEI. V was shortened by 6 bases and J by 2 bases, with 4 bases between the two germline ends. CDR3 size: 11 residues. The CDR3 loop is CASRGQETQYF. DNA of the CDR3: TGTGCCAGCAGGGGGCAAGAGACCCAGTACTTC.

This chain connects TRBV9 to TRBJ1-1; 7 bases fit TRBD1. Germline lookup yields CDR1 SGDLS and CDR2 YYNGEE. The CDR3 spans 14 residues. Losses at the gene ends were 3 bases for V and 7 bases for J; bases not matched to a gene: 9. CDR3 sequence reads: CASSAENRDSEAFF. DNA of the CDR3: TGTGCCAGCAGCGCCGAAAACCGGGACAGTGAAGCTTTCTTT.

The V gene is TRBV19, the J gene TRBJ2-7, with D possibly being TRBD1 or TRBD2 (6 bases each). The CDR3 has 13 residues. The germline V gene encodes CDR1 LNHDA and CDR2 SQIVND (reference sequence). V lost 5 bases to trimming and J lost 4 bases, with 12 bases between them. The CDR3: CASSAGEVYEQYF. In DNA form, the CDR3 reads TGTGCCAGTAGTGCAGGGGAGGTTTACGAGCAGTACTTC. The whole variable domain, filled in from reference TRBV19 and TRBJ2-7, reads DGGITQSPKYLFRKEGQNVTLSCEQNLNHDAMYWYRQDPGQGLRLIYYSQIVNDFQKGDIAEGYSVSREKKESFPLTVTSAQKNPTAFYLCASSAGEVYEQYFGPGTRLTVT.

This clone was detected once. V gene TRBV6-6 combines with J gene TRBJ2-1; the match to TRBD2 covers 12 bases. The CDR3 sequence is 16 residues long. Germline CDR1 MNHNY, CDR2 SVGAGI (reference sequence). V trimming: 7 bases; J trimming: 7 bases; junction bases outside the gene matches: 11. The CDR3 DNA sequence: TGTGCCAGCATCTACTCGAGAGGACTAGCGGGAAATGAGCAGTTCTTC. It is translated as CASIYSRGLAGNEQFF.

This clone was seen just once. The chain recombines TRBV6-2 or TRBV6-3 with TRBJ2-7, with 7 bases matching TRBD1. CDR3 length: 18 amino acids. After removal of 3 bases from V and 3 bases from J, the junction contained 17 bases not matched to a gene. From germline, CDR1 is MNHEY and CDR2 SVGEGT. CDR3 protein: CASSYGTKTGASFYEQYF. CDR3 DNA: TGTGCCAGCAGTTATGGGACGAAAACAGGGGCAAGCTTCTACGAGCAGTACTTC.

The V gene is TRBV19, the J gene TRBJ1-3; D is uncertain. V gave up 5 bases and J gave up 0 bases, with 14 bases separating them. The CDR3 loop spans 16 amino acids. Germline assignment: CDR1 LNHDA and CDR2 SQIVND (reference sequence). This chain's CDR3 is CASSAHTLRSGNTIYF. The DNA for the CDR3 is TGTGCCAGTAGTGCTCATACACTGCGCTCTGGAAACACCATATATTTT.

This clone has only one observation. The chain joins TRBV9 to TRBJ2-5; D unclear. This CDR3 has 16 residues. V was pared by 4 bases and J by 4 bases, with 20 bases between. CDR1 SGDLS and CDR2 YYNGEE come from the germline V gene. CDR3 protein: CASSPATPLSIETQYF. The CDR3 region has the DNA TGTGCCAGCAGCCCCGCTACTCCCCTAAGCATAGAGACCCAGTACTTC.

CDR3 bases: TGTGCCAGCAGCTTAGGGGGGACCGGGATAAAGGCTTTCTTT. This translates into CASSLGGTGIKAFF. The chain combines TRBV7-2 with TRBJ1-1; tentatively, D is TRBD1 (5 bases). In germline, CDR1 is SGHTA, CDR2 FQGNSA. This CDR3 has 14 amino acids. The V end lost 1 base, the J end lost 11 bases, and 17 bases lay between the germline ends. The full variable domain, completed using reference TRBV7-2 and TRBJ1-1, is GAGVSQSPSNKVTEKGKDVELRCDPISGHTALYWYRQSLGQGLEFLIYFQGNSAPDKSGLPSDRFSAERTGGSVSTLTIQRTQQEDSAVYLCASSLGGTGIKAFFGQGTRLTVV.

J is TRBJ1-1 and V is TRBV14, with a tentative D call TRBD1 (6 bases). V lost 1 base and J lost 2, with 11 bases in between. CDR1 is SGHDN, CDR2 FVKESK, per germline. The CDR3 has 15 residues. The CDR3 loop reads CASSQGVGTNTEAFF. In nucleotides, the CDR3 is TGTGCCAGCAGCCAAGGGGTAGGGACAAACACTGAAGCTTTCTTT.